This T cell receptor beta chain was obtained from a study of T-cell reconstitution after alpha-beta-depleted transplantation in children. Whole-study findings and limits: Newly produced T cells mostly accounted for T-cell counts and diversity one year post-transplant.

Turning to this clonotype: What it binds is unknown.

Germline CDR1 and CDR2: MDHEN and SYDVKM. This CDR3 region has 15 residues. The V gene lost 5 bases and the J gene lost 3 bases, with 13 bases spanning the gap. Unique molecular identifiers tagged the TCRbeta library. TCRdb independently ran MiXCR on the PCR reads; one entry per CDR3 protein. The table lists hundreds of thousands of distinct CDR3 sequences, roughly 14% of them singletons. The clonotype comes from a girl aged 2 to 9 with congenital amegakaryocytic thrombocytopenia, due to receive a stem cell transplant. Source: PBMCs, taken before TCRalphabeta/CD19-depleted stem cell transplant. The chain employs TRBV28 and TRBJ2-2, with D perhaps matching TRBD1 (6 bases). The DNA for the CDR3 is TGTGCCAGCAGTATCAGACAGGTCTACACCGGGGAGCTGTTTTTT. This gives the protein CASSIRQVYTGELFF.